This T cell receptor (beta chain) comes out of a study of T cell responses to AZD1222 COVID-19 vaccine. Study results and limitations: White British people made up most donors, females outnumbered males, and clonal diversity was possibly underestimated.

Germline lookup yields CDR1 SGHNT and CDR2 YYREEE (reference sequence). This CDR3 has 15 amino acids. The germline V and J ends were trimmed by 3 bases and 5 bases, with 17 bases remaining between them. Method: immunoSEQ multiplex PCR; TCRdb's copy keeps in-frame clones and lacks some. In the table there are roughly 120,000 clones, approximately 89% of which are singletons. About this clone itself: Its antigen is unknown.

The sample here was peripheral blood, taken on day 0 of AZD1222 vaccination. The TCR comes from an adult in good health. The chain links TRBV5-4 to TRBJ1-2; D gene ambiguous. The CDR3 nucleotides are TGTGCCAGCAGCTCGAAAGGACGGACCCAATATGGCTACACCTTC. Protein: CASSSKGRTQYGYTF.